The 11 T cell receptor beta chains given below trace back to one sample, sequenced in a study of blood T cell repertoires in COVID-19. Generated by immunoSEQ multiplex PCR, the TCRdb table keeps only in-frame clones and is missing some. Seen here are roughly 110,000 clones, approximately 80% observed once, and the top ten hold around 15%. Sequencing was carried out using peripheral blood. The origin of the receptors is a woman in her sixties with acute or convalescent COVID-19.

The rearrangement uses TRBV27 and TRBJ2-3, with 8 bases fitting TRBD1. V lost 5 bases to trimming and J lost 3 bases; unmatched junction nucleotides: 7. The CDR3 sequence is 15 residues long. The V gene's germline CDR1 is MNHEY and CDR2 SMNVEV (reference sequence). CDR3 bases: TGTGCCAGCAGTCCGGACAGGGTACGAACAGATACGCAGTATTTT. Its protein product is CASSPDRVRTDTQYF.

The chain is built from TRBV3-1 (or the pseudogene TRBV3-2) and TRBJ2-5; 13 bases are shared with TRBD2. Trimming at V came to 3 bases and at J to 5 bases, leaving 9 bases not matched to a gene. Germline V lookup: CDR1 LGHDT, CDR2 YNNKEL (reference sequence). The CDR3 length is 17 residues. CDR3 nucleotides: TGTGCCAGCAGCCACACTAGCGGGAGGGTCGTCGAGGAGACCCAGTACTTC. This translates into CASSHTSGRVVEETQYF.

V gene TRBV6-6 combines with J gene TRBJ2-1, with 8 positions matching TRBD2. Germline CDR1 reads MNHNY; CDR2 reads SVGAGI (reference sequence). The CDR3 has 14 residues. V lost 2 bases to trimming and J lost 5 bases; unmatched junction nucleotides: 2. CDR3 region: CASSYGTSNNEQFF. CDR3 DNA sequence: TGTGCCAGCAGTTACGGGACTAGTAACAATGAGCAGTTCTTC.

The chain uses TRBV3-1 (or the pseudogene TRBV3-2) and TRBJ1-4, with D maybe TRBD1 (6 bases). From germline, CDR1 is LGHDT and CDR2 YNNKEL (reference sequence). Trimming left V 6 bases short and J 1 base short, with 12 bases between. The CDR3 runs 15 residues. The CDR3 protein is CASSTPGVTNEKLFF. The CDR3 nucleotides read TGTGCCAGCAGTACCCCAGGGGTAACTAATGAAAAACTGTTTTTT.

CDR3 sequence reads: CASSFKLASDTQYF. The CDR3 DNA is TGTGCCAGCAGTTTTAAACTAGCATCGGATACGCAGTATTTT. This chain joins TRBV27 and TRBJ2-3, with a possible D match to TRBD2 (6 bases). Trimming removed 3 bases from V and 6 bases from J, with 13 bases in between. This CDR3 is built from 14 residues. Looked up from germline, CDR1 is MNHEY and CDR2 is SMNVEV (reference sequence).

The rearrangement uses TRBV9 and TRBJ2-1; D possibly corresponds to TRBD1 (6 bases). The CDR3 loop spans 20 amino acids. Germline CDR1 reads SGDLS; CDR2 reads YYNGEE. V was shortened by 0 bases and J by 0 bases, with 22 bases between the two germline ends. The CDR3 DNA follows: TGTGCCAGCAGCGTAGTTCCCCGGGCAGCCGGGACAACCTCCTACAATGAGCAGTTCTTC. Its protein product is CASSVVPRAAGTTSYNEQFF.

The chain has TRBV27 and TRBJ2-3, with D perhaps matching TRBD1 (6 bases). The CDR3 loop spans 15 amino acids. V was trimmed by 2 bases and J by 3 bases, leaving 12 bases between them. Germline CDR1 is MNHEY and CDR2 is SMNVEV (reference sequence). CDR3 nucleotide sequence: TGTGCCAGCAGTTTAGGGGGCTATGGAACAGATACGCAGTATTTT. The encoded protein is CASSLGGYGTDTQYF.

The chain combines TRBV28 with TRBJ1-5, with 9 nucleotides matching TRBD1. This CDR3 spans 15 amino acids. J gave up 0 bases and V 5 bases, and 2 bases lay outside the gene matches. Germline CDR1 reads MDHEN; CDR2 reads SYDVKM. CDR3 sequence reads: CASSGQGYSNQPQHF. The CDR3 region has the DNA TGTGCCAGCAGTGGACAGGGGTATAGCAATCAGCCCCAGCATTTT.

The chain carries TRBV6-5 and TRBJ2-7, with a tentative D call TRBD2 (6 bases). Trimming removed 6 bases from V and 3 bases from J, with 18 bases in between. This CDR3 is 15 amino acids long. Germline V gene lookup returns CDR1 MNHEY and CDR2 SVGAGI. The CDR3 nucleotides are TGTGCCAGCAGGCCAACTCACCACGGGAGCTACGAGCAGTACTTC. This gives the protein CASRPTHHGSYEQYF.

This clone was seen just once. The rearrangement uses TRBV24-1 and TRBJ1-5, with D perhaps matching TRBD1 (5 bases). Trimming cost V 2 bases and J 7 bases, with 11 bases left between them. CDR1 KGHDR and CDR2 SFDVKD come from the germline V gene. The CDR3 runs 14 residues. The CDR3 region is CATSDSRQRQPQHF. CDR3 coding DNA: TGTGCCACCAGTGATTCCAGACAGAGGCAGCCCCAGCATTTT.

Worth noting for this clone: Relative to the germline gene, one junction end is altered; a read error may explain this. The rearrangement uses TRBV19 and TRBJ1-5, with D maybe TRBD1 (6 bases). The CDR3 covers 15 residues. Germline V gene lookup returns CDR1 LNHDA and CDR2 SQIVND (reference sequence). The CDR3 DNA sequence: TGTGCCAGTAGCCCCCGACAGGTCTTGAGTCAGCCCCAGCAGTTT. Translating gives CASSPRQVLSQPQQF.